These T cell receptor beta chains were read from a single sample in a study of blood T cell repertoires in COVID-19. The method was immunoSEQ multiplex PCR; TCRdb's version includes in-frame clones alone and lacks a portion of them. The sample has about 200,000 clones, approximately 89% seen once. The sample taken for sequencing was PBMCs or T cells enriched from blood (not recorded which). The receptor set was obtained from a woman in her 30s with acute COVID-19. CDR3s include the opening cysteine and the closing phenylalanine or tryptophan. A D gene is named only where the DNA matches it firmly. Not all rows give a size; the values are once, few, many and, for expanded clones, a class.

>TRBD1|TRBV2|.|TRBJ2-2
TGTGCCAGCAGTAGACAGGGGAACACCGGGGAGCTGTTTTTT
CASSRQGNTGELFF
>.|TRBV11-1|.|TRBJ2-5
TGTGCCAGCAGCTTAGGGACTAACCAAGAGACCCAGTACTTC
CASSLGTNQETQYF
>TRBD1|TRBV19|.|TRBJ2-7
TGTGCCAGCACTCCCCGACAGGGAATCGAACACGAGCAGTACTTC
CASTPRQGIEHEQYF
>.|TRBV19|once|TRBJ1-3
TGTGCCAGTAGTATTGCCCGGTCTGCTGGAAACACCATATATTTT
CASSIARSAGNTIYF
>TRBD2|TRBV20-1|.|TRBJ2-7
TGCAGTGCTAGTTCGCCTAGCGGGGGAGCTTACGAGCAGTACTTC
CSASSPSGGAYEQYF
>TRBD1|TRBV28|.|TRBJ1-1
TGTGCCAGCAGTTTAGCTACAGGGGGCGGAACTGAAGCTTTCTTT
CASSLATGGGTEAFF
>.|TRBV5-5|.|TRBJ1-5
TGTGCCAGCAGCTTGGCCTTTTCAGGGGCCCCCAATCAGCCCCAGCATTTT
CASSLAFSGAPNQPQHF
>TRBD2|TRBV29-1|.|TRBJ2-3
TGCAGCGTTGAATCCCCCAGACTAGCCCCAGATACGCAGTATTTT
CSVESPRLAPDTQYF
>TRBD1|TRBV4-1|.|TRBJ1-1
TGCGCCAGCAGCCAAGTCCCAGGGGGGATCACTGAAGCTTTCTTT
CASSQVPGGITEAFF
>.|TRBV9|.|TRBJ1-4
TGTGCCAGCAGCGTCGGGGTTAATGAAAAACTGTTTTTT
CASSVGVNEKLFF
>TRBD1|TRBV28|.|TRBJ1-1
TGTGCCAGCAGTGTGACAGGGAGAGGGAACACTGAAGCTTTCTTT
CASSVTGRGNTEAFF
>TRBD1|TRBV19|once|TRBJ1-4
TGTGCCAGTAGCCCCCGGGACAGGGCTCCCGAGCAACTGTTTTTT
CASSPRDRAPEQLFF
>.|TRBV6-6|.|TRBJ1-1
TGTGCCAGCCGGGAAGGCGTCGGACGTAACACTGAAGCTTTCTTT
CASREGVGRNTEAFF
>TRBD1|TRBV5-4|once|TRBJ1-1
TGTGCCAGCAGCACCAGGACAGGGGGCATGAACACTGAAGCTTTCTTT
CASSTRTGGMNTEAFF
>.|TRBV5-1|.|TRBJ2-7
TGCGCCAGCAGCCCCCAGGGGTTCGAGCAGTACTTC
CASSPQGFEQYF
>.|TRBV9|.|TRBJ1-5
TGTGCCAGCAGCGCGACCGACAGCCCTCAGCCCCAGCATTTT
CASSATDSPQPQHF
>.|TRBV7-2|.|TRBJ2-2
TGTGCCAGCAGCTTAGGAAGAGACACCGGGGAGCTGTTTTTT
CASSLGRDTGELFF
>.|TRBV7-2|.|TRBJ2-1
TGTGCCAGCAGCTTTTCAGGGTTCAATGAGCAGTTCTTC
CASSFSGFNEQFF
>.|TRBV5-1|.|TRBJ2-7
TGCGCCAGCAGCTTGGGACAGCAATACGAGCAGTACTTC
CASSLGQQYEQYF
>.|TRBV9|.|TRBJ2-2
TGTGCCAGCAGCGCGAGGGAGTTAGGAAACACCGGGGAGCTGTTTTTT
CASSARELGNTGELFF
>.|TRBV27|once|TRBJ1-1
TGTGCCAGCAGTTTAGCCAGGGCAAACACTGAAGCTTTCTTT
CASSLARANTEAFF
>TRBD1|TRBV18|.|TRBJ1-1
TGTGCCAGCTCACCAGAGGTTCCCGGGACAGGGAGCGGAGCTTTCTTT
CASSPEVPGTGSGAFF
>TRBD1|TRBV10-2|.|TRBJ1-4
TGCGCCAGCAGTGGACGGGACAGGAAGGCAACTAATGAAAAACTGTTTTTT
CASSGRDRKATNEKLFF
>TRBD1|TRBV5-1|.|TRBJ1-1
TGCGCCAGCAGCTTAGGACAGGGAGGGGAGAACACTGAAGCTTTCTTT
CASSLGQGGENTEAFF
>.|TRBV7-9|.|TRBJ2-2
TGTGCCAGCACCCTCAAGGGGGTGAACACCGGGGAGCTGTTTTTT
CASTLKGVNTGELFF
>TRBD1|TRBV7-3|.|TRBJ2-3
TGTGCCAGCAGATCCGCAGGGGGAGCAGATACGCAGTATTTT
CASRSAGGADTQYF
>TRBD1|TRBV4-1|.|TRBJ1-2
TGCGCCAGCAGCCTCCGGGACAGGGGGCATGGCTACACCTTC
CASSLRDRGHGYTF
>TRBD1|TRBV7-2|few|TRBJ1-2
TGTGCCAGCAGCACCACAGGGGTCTATGGCTACACCTTC
CASSTTGVYGYTF
>.|TRBV11-2|.|TRBJ1-5
TGTGCCAGCAGCTTATCAGGGGAGCCCCAGCATTTT
CASSLSGEPQHF
>.|TRBV3-1/TRBV3-2|.|TRBJ1-2
TGTGCCAGCAGCCTAGGCGGCAGCACAAATGGCTACACCTTC
CASSLGGSTNGYTF
>.|TRBV25-1|few|TRBJ2-1
TGTGCCAGCAGTGACCGGGACATTTCCTACAATGAGCAGTTCTTC
CASSDRDISYNEQFF